The rows below give T cell receptor beta chains drawn from one sample of a study of blood T cell repertoires in COVID-19. Sequencing was performed with immunoSEQ multiplex PCR; in TCRdb, only in-frame clones are kept and a portion is missing. The sample includes about 210,000 clones, about four fifths seen only once; the top ten take 2.5% to 3.5%. Sample: peripheral blood. Receptor source: a man between 45 and 60 years old with active or convalescent COVID-19. Each CDR3 is given with its conserved first and last residue. The D gene is left open where the match is weak. A clone size is listed for some rows: how often the clone was seen (once, few, many), or a class if it is expanded.

d_gene: TRBD2; j_gene: TRBJ2-7; abundance: .; v_gene: TRBV6-5; CDR3nt: TGTGCCAGCAGCGCTAGCGGGACCTACGAGCAGTACTTC; CDR3aa: CASSASGTYEQYF
d_gene: .; j_gene: TRBJ1-5; abundance: once; v_gene: TRBV19; CDR3nt: TGTGCCAGTAAATACAGGTCGGCGGGCAATCAGCCCCAGCATTTT; CDR3aa: CASKYRSAGNQPQHF
d_gene: TRBD1; j_gene: TRBJ1-2; abundance: .; v_gene: TRBV19; CDR3nt: TGTGCCAGTAGTACTACAGGGGGCTCGGACTATGGCTACACCTTC; CDR3aa: CASSTTGGSDYGYTF
d_gene: .; j_gene: TRBJ1-1; abundance: .; v_gene: TRBV5-1; CDR3nt: TGCGCCAGCAGCTTAAGACGGGGGGCAACTGAAGCTTTCTTT; CDR3aa: CASSLRRGATEAFF
d_gene: .; j_gene: TRBJ1-1; abundance: .; v_gene: TRBV2; CDR3nt: TGTGCCAGCAGTACTTTTACAGGGAAGGCTTTCTTT; CDR3aa: CASSTFTGKAFF
d_gene: .; j_gene: TRBJ2-4; abundance: .; v_gene: TRBV19; CDR3nt: TGTGCCAGTAGGCCCGGAGGGTCCAGAGTGGACATTCAGTACTTC; CDR3aa: CASRPGGSRVDIQYF
d_gene: .; j_gene: TRBJ1-6; abundance: .; v_gene: TRBV19; CDR3nt: TGTGCCAGTAGCTCGGGTGCAGGTGACAGGACTAATTCACCCCTCCACTTT; CDR3aa: CASSSGAGDRTNSPLHF
d_gene: TRBD2; j_gene: TRBJ2-1; abundance: .; v_gene: TRBV24-1; CDR3nt: TGTGCCACCAGAGGGAGGACTAGCGGGAGCTACAATGAGCAGTTCTTC; CDR3aa: CATRGRTSGSYNEQFF
d_gene: .; j_gene: TRBJ2-7; abundance: .; v_gene: TRBV6-5; CDR3nt: TGTGCCAGCAGTTACTCGTTCAGGGCGGCAACCTACGAGCAGTACTTC; CDR3aa: CASSYSFRAATYEQYF
d_gene: .; j_gene: TRBJ2-5; abundance: .; v_gene: TRBV10-3; CDR3nt: TGTGCCATCAGTGCCCGGCCGGGAGAGACCCAGTACTTC; CDR3aa: CAISARPGETQYF
d_gene: TRBD2; j_gene: TRBJ2-1; abundance: .; v_gene: TRBV7-9; CDR3nt: TGTGCCAGCAGCCCAGGCTCCGGGAGGGCCAGGAATGAGCAGTTCTTC; CDR3aa: CASSPGSGRARNEQFF
d_gene: TRBD1; j_gene: TRBJ1-2; abundance: .; v_gene: TRBV6-6; CDR3nt: TGTGCCAGCAGTCCCGGGACAGGGATATATGGCTACACCTTC; CDR3aa: CASSPGTGIYGYTF
d_gene: TRBD1; j_gene: TRBJ2-7; abundance: once; v_gene: TRBV19; CDR3nt: TGTGCCAGTACCCCAGGGTACGACAGGGACTACGAGCAGTACTTC; CDR3aa: CASTPGYDRDYEQYF
d_gene: .; j_gene: TRBJ2-5; abundance: .; v_gene: TRBV24-1; CDR3nt: TGTGCCACCAGTGAACTGATTTCAAAGACCCAGTACTTC; CDR3aa: CATSELISKTQYF
d_gene: .; j_gene: TRBJ1-3; abundance: many; v_gene: TRBV7-2; CDR3nt: TGTGCCAGCAGCTCAGTGGGGGGATACGGAAACACCATATATTTT; CDR3aa: CASSSVGGYGNTIYF
d_gene: TRBD1; j_gene: TRBJ2-1; abundance: once; v_gene: TRBV30; CDR3nt: TGTGCCTGGACACCCTCAGACAGGGTTAGCAATGAGCAGTTCTTC; CDR3aa: CAWTPSDRVSNEQFF
d_gene: TRBD1; j_gene: TRBJ2-6; abundance: .; v_gene: TRBV19; CDR3nt: TGTGCCAGTAGTAAACCCAGAGGGACAGGGTACTCTGGGGCCAACGTCCTGACTTTC; CDR3aa: CASSKPRGTGYSGANVLTF
d_gene: TRBD2; j_gene: TRBJ2-1; abundance: .; v_gene: TRBV6-2/TRBV6-3; CDR3nt: TGTGCCAGCAACCCCGGGACTAGGAGGGGGTACTACAATGAGCAGTTCTTC; CDR3aa: CASNPGTRRGYYNEQFF
d_gene: .; j_gene: TRBJ2-1; abundance: .; v_gene: TRBV4-3; CDR3nt: TGCGCCAGCAGCCGTGGCCTTGCCAATGAGCAGTTCTTC; CDR3aa: CASSRGLANEQFF
d_gene: .; j_gene: TRBJ1-4; abundance: .; v_gene: TRBV2; CDR3nt: TGTGCCAGCAATCTGAAGCCTAATGAAAAACTGTTTTTT; CDR3aa: CASNLKPNEKLFF
d_gene: .; j_gene: TRBJ1-2; abundance: .; v_gene: TRBV28; CDR3nt: TGTGCCAGCAGTTCGACTGGATATGGCTACACCTTC; CDR3aa: CASSSTGYGYTF
d_gene: TRBD1; j_gene: TRBJ1-1; abundance: .; v_gene: TRBV5-1; CDR3nt: TGCGCCAGCAGCCCACCAGGGGGCGGCACTGAAGCTTTCTTT; CDR3aa: CASSPPGGGTEAFF
d_gene: TRBD1; j_gene: TRBJ1-5; abundance: .; v_gene: TRBV28; CDR3nt: TGTGCCAGTCGAACAGGGGGCGCTCGGAGCAATCAGCCCCAGCATTTT; CDR3aa: CASRTGGARSNQPQHF
d_gene: .; j_gene: TRBJ2-1; abundance: once; v_gene: TRBV6-5; CDR3nt: TGTGCGATTCGGAGCGAGAATGAGCAGTTCTTC; CDR3aa: CAIRSENEQFF
d_gene: .; j_gene: TRBJ2-5; abundance: once; v_gene: TRBV30; CDR3nt: TGTGCCGGCAGCGCACAAGAGACCCAGTACTTC; CDR3aa: CAGSAQETQYF
d_gene: TRBD1; j_gene: TRBJ2-1; abundance: .; v_gene: TRBV6-2/TRBV6-3; CDR3nt: TGTGCCAGCAGTCTCCGTAGGGGGCATGAGCAGTTCTTC; CDR3aa: CASSLRRGHEQFF
d_gene: TRBD1; j_gene: TRBJ2-7; abundance: .; v_gene: TRBV12-3/TRBV12-4; CDR3nt: TGTGCCAGCAGTTTGGGGACAGCGGACGAGCAGTACTTC; CDR3aa: CASSLGTADEQYF
d_gene: .; j_gene: TRBJ1-3; abundance: .; v_gene: TRBV5-1; CDR3nt: TGCGCCAGCAGCTTGCTTGGGCAGGGAACTGGAAACACCATATATTTT; CDR3aa: CASSLLGQGTGNTIYF
d_gene: TRBD1; j_gene: TRBJ2-3; abundance: .; v_gene: TRBV7-3; CDR3nt: TGTGCCAGCAGCGCGCAACAGGGGACAGATACGCAGTATTTT; CDR3aa: CASSAQQGTDTQYF